This TCR beta chain was sequenced for a study of post-analysis software for immune sequencing data (dated by TCRdb to the mid-2010s). With regard to the full study: Recorded disease courses included relapsing-remitting, secondary progressive and progressive-relapsing multiple sclerosis, with some patients lacking subtype annotation. The multiple sclerosis patient repertoires were compared with around ten previously published healthy control repertoires from donors aged 6 to 25 years. A subset of samples was prepared in parallel using single-end sample barcoding, then pooled and co-amplified after Illumina adapter ligation.

Library preparation was by PCR. The instrument given in TCRdb is Illumina HiSeq 2500. To reduce PCR and sequencing biases, unique molecular identifiers were built into the TCR beta cDNA libraries. Roughly 0.5 million cDNA molecules were obtained per 1 to 10 million input T cells, so each molecule approximated one T cell. The patient libraries were prepared and sequenced using the same protocol as the earlier healthy control dataset. Samples belonging to the same batch were prepared together, multiplexed and sequenced on a shared HiSeq lane. The original methods were these. Raw barcoded reads were processed with MIGEC, and single-read molecular identifier groups were discarded before consensus assembly and CDR3 extraction. VDJtools was used for post-analysis of the clonotype tables, and diversity was normalized by down-sampling every dataset to the size of the smallest sample. To correct batch-related cross-sample contamination, repertoire overlap clustering matched CDR3 amino acid sequences but not nucleotide sequences. TCRdb reran the public reads through fastp at Q25 and MiXCR, keeping productive beta chains. Here each entry gathers all rows of one CDR3 protein and keeps the most common genes and DNA. TCRdb, not the original authors, processed these V and J calls. This sample is represented by 250,000 to 300,000 distinct CDR3 sequences; 35% to 45% of them were singletons. The ten biggest clones cover less than 6% of the sample.

Remarks on this clonotype: Which antigen it targets is not known. Base qualities are not at hand, and no much larger clone is one base apart.

CDR1 is given as SGHTA and CDR2 as FQGNSA, both from the germline V gene. CDR3 length: 15 amino acids, cysteine to phenylalanine. CDR3 DNA is the only sequence kept; it has 45 bases, read in frame from the first base. V gives up 2 bases and J gives up 7 bases, and the segment between their germline ends measures 15 bases. To demonstrate the VDJtools post-analysis software, the study profiled TCR beta repertoires from the peripheral blood of about 13 young patients with multiple sclerosis. Multiple sclerosis patients were children and adolescents aged about 6 to 16 years. Summary of the overall study and its limitations: Patients showed significantly higher frequencies than controls for roughly five TRBV segments, among them TRBV5-6, TRBV5-1 and TRBV20-1. Multiple sclerosis patients had significantly lower normalized Chao1 diversity than controls, a result that suggests substantial peripheral T-cell clonal expansion. The multiple sclerosis patient group was slightly younger than the control group. When samples were clustered directly using the F measure, samples prepared in the same batch co-clustered strongly, which prompted a batch-effect correction.

The chain is assembled from TRBV7-2 and TRBJ2-1; the D gene is possibly TRBD1 or TRBD2, with 5 bases matching each. Input material: blood. The receptor was derived from a girl between 10 and 17 years old with multiple sclerosis. The base sequence is TGTGCCAGCAGCTTATCTGGGACCCGCTGGAATGAGCAGTTCTTC. Its protein is CASSLSGTRWNEQFF.